These 20 T cell receptor beta chains share one sample of origin, sequenced in a study of T cell responses to AZD1222 COVID-19 vaccine (dated by TCRdb to 2020 to 2022). This specimen's time point label, per the study, means: about 28 days (+/-7) after the second vaccine dose. Library method: the immunoSEQ multiplex PCR assay. Sourced from immuneACCESS, this table was stored by TCRdb with only in-frame sequences that have V and J called. A share of the clones is absent; for the studies checked, an unresolved V gene accounts for under half, and the remainder has no known explanation. Within this sample are around 130,000 clones, with nearly 90% of them counted one time only. The ten most abundant clones make up 8% to 10% of the sample. Sequenced material: peripheral blood, taken 28 days after the second AZD1222 dose. The receptors stem from an adult who received the AZD1222 COVID-19 vaccine.

The V and J genes are TRBV2 and TRBJ2-3, with D possibly TRBD2 on 6 matching bases. The CDR3 extends over 15 amino acids. V lost 0 bases, J lost 11 bases, and 18 bases lay in between. Looked up from germline, CDR1 is SNHLY and CDR2 is FYNNEI. The CDR3: CASSEARSGSFRQYF. DNA of the CDR3: TGTGCCAGCAGTGAAGCGCGTTCCGGGAGCTTCCGGCAGTATTTT.

This clone has more than one count but fewer than ten. This chain uses TRBV30 with TRBJ2-7; the match to TRBD2 covers 9 bases. Germline V gene lookup returns CDR1 GTSNPN and CDR2 SVGIG (reference sequence). The CDR3 consists of 14 residues. Trimming removed 7 bases from V and 0 bases from J; junction bases left unmatched: 7. CDR3 DNA sequence: TGTGCCTTGACGTTTAGCGGGAGCTCCTACGAGCAGTACTTC. This sequence encodes CALTFSGSSYEQYF.

The chain is built from TRBV6-4 and TRBJ2-1; perhaps TRBD2 as D (6 bases). From germline, CDR1 is MRHNA and CDR2 SNTAGT. The CDR3 has 16 amino acids. Trimming removed 4 bases from V and 4 bases from J, with 17 bases in between. CDR3 coding DNA: TGTGCCAGCAGTGCCCCGGGCCTTGGGGGGTACAATGAGCAGTTCTTC. It translates to CASSAPGLGGYNEQFF.

V usage is TRBV2 and J usage is TRBJ1-4; no definite D call. Per germline, CDR1 SNHLY and CDR2 FYNNEI. The CDR3 spans 13 residues. Trimming pared 8 bases from V and 4 bases from J, leaving 11 bases between. The CDR3 here is CASLRVLNEKLFF. CDR3 nucleotides: TGTGCCAGCCTCCGGGTCCTTAATGAAAAACTGTTTTTT.

This clone appeared a few times. The genes are TRBV5-1 and TRBJ2-3; tentatively, D is TRBD2 (5 bases). From germline, CDR1 is SGHRS and CDR2 YFSETQ. V shed 3 bases and J shed 0 bases, with 14 bases lying between them. The CDR3 is made up of 16 amino acids. The CDR3 DNA reads TGCGCCAGCAGCTCCTTCGGAGGCCCTAGCACAGATACGCAGTATTTT. Its protein is CASSSFGGPSTDTQYF.

The V and J genes are TRBV2 and TRBJ2-1, with D unclear. This CDR3 is built from 13 residues. Germline CDR1 SNHLY, CDR2 FYNNEI. V lost 6 bases, J lost 10 bases, and 16 bases lay in between. CDR3 region: CASSPYPLREQFF. The CDR3 region has the DNA TGTGCCAGCAGCCCTTACCCCCTCCGGGAGCAGTTCTTC.

The chain recombines TRBV5-1 with TRBJ1-1; TRBD1 agrees at 7 bases. With 5 bases clipped from V and 1 base from J, the junction kept 5 bases outside the gene matches. The germline V gene encodes CDR1 SGHRS and CDR2 YFSETQ. This CDR3 has 14 amino acids. Written as DNA, the CDR3 is TGCGCCAGCAGATCAAGACAGGGGAACACTGAAGCTTTCTTT. Translating gives CASRSRQGNTEAFF.

J is TRBJ1-1 and V is TRBV2; D is uncertain. The germline V gene has CDR1 SNHLY and CDR2 FYNNEI. CDR3 length equals 15 residues. Trimming took off 5 bases at V and 0 bases at J, with 13 bases between the two ends. The CDR3 is CASSRATSMNTEAFF. For the CDR3, the DNA is TGTGCCAGCAGTCGGGCGACAAGTATGAACACTGAAGCTTTCTTT.

J is TRBJ2-5 and V is TRBV13; D is unresolved. The germline V gene has CDR1 PRHDT and CDR2 FYEKMQ (reference sequence). Trimming pared 5 bases from V and 5 bases from J, leaving 18 bases between. The CDR3 is 15 amino acids. CDR3: CASSPSSEWYETQYF. The CDR3 bases are TGTGCCAGCAGCCCCTCGAGTGAATGGTACGAGACCCAGTACTTC.

The gene calls are TRBV5-5 and TRBJ2-7; 9 bases agree with TRBD2. The germline V gene has CDR1 SGHKS and CDR2 YYEKEE (reference sequence). Trimming took 4 bases from V and 1 from J; bases not matched to a gene: 6. The CDR3 covers 15 residues. CDR3 in DNA: TGTGCCAGCAGCGGGGGGACTAGCTGGTCCTACGAGCAGTACTTC. It specifies CASSGGTSWSYEQYF.

The chain carries TRBV7-9 and TRBJ2-3; D perhaps matches TRBD2 (5 bases). This CDR3 is 16 amino acids long. The germline CDR1 and CDR2 sequences are SEHNR and FQNEAQ (reference sequence). V gave up 2 bases and J gave up 2 bases, with 14 bases separating them. This CDR3 reads CASSLRFLTNTDTQYF. CDR3 DNA: TGTGCCAGCAGCTTACGCTTTCTGACTAACACAGATACGCAGTATTTT.

V gene TRBV15 combines with J gene TRBJ2-5; 7 positions agree with TRBD1. Germline CDR1 LNHNV, CDR2 YYDKDF (reference sequence). J was trimmed by 5 bases and V by 3 bases; bases with no gene match: 12. The CDR3 is made up of 16 amino acids. The CDR3 spells CATSSVKQGSGETQYF. For the CDR3, the DNA is TGTGCCACCAGCAGCGTAAAACAGGGGTCAGGCGAGACCCAGTACTTC.

The gene calls are TRBV27 and TRBJ2-2; weak D call: TRBD1 (6 bases). There are 14 residues in the CDR3. Germline-derived CDR1 and CDR2 are MNHEY and SMNVEV (reference sequence). V shed 3 bases and J shed 4 bases, with 9 bases lying between them. Here the CDR3 reads CASSLQGSTGELFF. The CDR3 DNA sequence: TGTGCCAGCAGTTTGCAGGGGTCCACCGGGGAGCTGTTTTTT.

The chain couples TRBV6-5 to TRBJ1-2; D gene unclear. Germline V gene data show CDR1 as MNHEY and CDR2 as SVGAGI. This CDR3 comprises 11 residues. Deletions cut 7 bases from V and 8 bases from J, with 11 bases between. In DNA, the CDR3 is TGTGCCAGCAATGGGGTGGAAGGCTACACCTTC. Translation: CASNGVEGYTF.

The CDR3 sequence is CASSYGRGPYGYTF. In DNA, the CDR3 is TGTGCCAGCAGCTACGGACGGGGACCCTATGGCTACACCTTC. This sequence joins TRBV5-8 and TRBJ1-2, with a weak D call TRBD1 (5 bases). Trimming cost V 3 bases and J 4 bases, with 13 bases left between them. The length of the CDR3 is 14 residues. Per the germline V gene, CDR1 is SGHTS and CDR2 is YDEGEE.

The chain links TRBV5-4 to TRBJ2-2; perhaps TRBD1 as D (6 bases). This CDR3 comprises 14 residues. Germline-derived CDR1 and CDR2 are SGHNT and YYREEE (reference sequence). The V and J ends lost 1 base and 8 bases respectively, with 12 bases between them. The CDR3 nucleotides read TGTGCCAGCAGCTTGCCGGGGACACCGGGGGAGCTGTTTTTT. Its translation is CASSLPGTPGELFF.

The V call is TRBV4-3, the J call TRBJ2-7; 8 nucleotides match TRBD1. The CDR3 totals 16 residues. J gave up 3 bases and V 0 bases, and 7 bases lay outside the gene matches. Germline CDR1 LGHNA, CDR2 YSLEER. The DNA of the CDR3 is TGCGCCAGCAGCCAAGATTGGACAGGGAAGGGCTACGAGCAGTACTTC. This translates into CASSQDWTGKGYEQYF.

A single count supports this clone. The chain is built from TRBV7-9 and TRBJ1-1, with 10 bases identical to TRBD1. CDR1 and CDR2 (germline): SEHNR, FQNEAQ (reference sequence). The CDR3 sequence is 16 residues long. V was pared by 5 bases and J by 0 bases, with 6 bases of the junction left unmatched. DNA for the CDR3: TGTGCCAGCAGCACGGGGACAGGGGAATTGAACACTGAAGCTTTCTTT. It is translated as CASSTGTGELNTEAFF.

The V gene is TRBV10-3, the J gene TRBJ1-5; D perhaps matches TRBD1 (6 bases). The V gene's germline CDR1 is ENHRY and CDR2 SYGVKD. CDR3 size: 13 residues. Trimming took off 7 bases at V and 3 bases at J, with 10 bases between the two ends. CDR3: CAIKDSNNQPQHF. As DNA, the CDR3 is TGTGCCATCAAGGACAGCAACAATCAGCCCCAGCATTTT.

The J gene is TRBJ1-5, the V gene TRBV4-3; tentative D call: TRBD1 (6 bases). This CDR3 region has 15 residues. Trimming cost V 2 bases and J 0 bases, with 8 bases left between them. Germline V gene data show CDR1 as LGHNA and CDR2 as YSLEER. CDR3 bases: TGCGCCAGCAGCCAACAGGGGTATAGCAATCAGCCCCAGCATTTT. It specifies CASSQQGYSNQPQHF.